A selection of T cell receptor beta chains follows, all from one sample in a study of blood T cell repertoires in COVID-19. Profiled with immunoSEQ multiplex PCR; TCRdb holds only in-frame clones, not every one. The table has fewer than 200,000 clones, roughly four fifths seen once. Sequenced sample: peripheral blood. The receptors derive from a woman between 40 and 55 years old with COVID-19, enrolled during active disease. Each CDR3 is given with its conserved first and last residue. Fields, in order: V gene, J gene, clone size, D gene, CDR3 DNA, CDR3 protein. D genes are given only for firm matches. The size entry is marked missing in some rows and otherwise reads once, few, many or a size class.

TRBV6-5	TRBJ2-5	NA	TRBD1	TGTGCCAGCACCGGGACAGGGATCCAAGAGACCCAGTACTTC	CASTGTGIQETQYF
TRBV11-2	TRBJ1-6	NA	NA	TGTGCCAGCAGCCCCAGGACGGACAACTTCAATTCACCCCTCCACTTT	CASSPRTDNFNSPLHF
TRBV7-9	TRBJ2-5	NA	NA	TGTGCCAGCAGCCCTTTGACTGGTCCCCAAGAGACCCAGTACTTC	CASSPLTGPQETQYF
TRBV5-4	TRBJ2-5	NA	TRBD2	TGTGCCAGCACCTCGGCAGCCGAGGCTAGCGGAGAGACCCAGTACTTC	CASTSAAEASGETQYF
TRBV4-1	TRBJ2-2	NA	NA	TGCGCCAGCAGCCAAGAATTTCGGACAGCTCTCACCGGGGAGCTGTTTTTT	CASSQEFRTALTGELFF
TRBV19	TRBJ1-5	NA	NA	TGTGCCAGTAGACCCGAGATTAACCAAAATCAGCCCCAGCATTTT	CASRPEINQNQPQHF
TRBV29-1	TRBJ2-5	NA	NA	TGCAGCGTTGAAAATGGGCCTGGGGAGACCCAGTACTTC	CSVENGPGETQYF
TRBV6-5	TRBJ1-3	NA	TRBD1	TGTGCCAGCCGGCGACAGGGGGCCCCATCCATATATTTT	CASRRQGAPSIYF
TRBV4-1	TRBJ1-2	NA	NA	TGCGCCAGCAGCCAAGCGCCAGTATCGAACTATGGCTACACCTTC	CASSQAPVSNYGYTF
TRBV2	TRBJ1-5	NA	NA	TGTGCCAGCAGTCTGAGGGATCTTCAGCCCCAGCATTTT	CASSLRDLQPQHF
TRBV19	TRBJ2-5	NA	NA	TGTGCCAGTAGCCAGGGACTTACACAGACCCAGTACTTC	CASSQGLTQTQYF
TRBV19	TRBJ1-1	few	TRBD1	TGTGCCAGTAGTATGACAGGGCGGACTGAAGCTTTCTTT	CASSMTGRTEAFF
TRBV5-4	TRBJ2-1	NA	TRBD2	TGTGCCAGCAGCTTCAGGACTAGCGGGAGTGAGCAGTTCTTC	CASSFRTSGSEQFF
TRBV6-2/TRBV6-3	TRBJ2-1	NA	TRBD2	TGTGCCAGCAGCTCGATACTAGCGCCTTCCTACAATGAGCAGTTCTTC	CASSSILAPSYNEQFF
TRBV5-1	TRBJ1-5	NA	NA	TGCGCCAGCAGCCCTGGGCCCTCCCGAGCTAGCAATCAGCCCCAGCATTTT	CASSPGPSRASNQPQHF
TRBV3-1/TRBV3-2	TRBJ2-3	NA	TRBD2	TGTGCCAGCAGCCCTAGCGGGCTTAGCACAGATACGCAGTATTTT	CASSPSGLSTDTQYF
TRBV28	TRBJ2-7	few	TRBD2	TGTGCCAGCAGTTTATCCTCGGCTAGCGGGAGAGGCGAGCAGTACTTC	CASSLSSASGRGEQYF
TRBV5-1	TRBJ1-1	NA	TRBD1	TGCGCCAGCAGCTTAGGTCAGGGGGCTTTGGAAGCTTTCTTT	CASSLGQGALEAFF
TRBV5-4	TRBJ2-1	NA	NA	TGTGCCAGCAGGGGGGGAGCAGTTTCAGCGTCCTACAATGAGCAGTTCTTC	CASRGGAVSASYNEQFF
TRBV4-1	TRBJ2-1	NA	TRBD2	TGCGCCAGCAGCCATACTAGCGGGAGTAATAATGAGCAGTTCTTC	CASSHTSGSNNEQFF
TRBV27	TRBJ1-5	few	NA	TGTGCCAGCAGTCCCCTCGAGAACTATAGCAATCAGCCCCAGCATTTT	CASSPLENYSNQPQHF
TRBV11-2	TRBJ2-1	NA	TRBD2	TGTGCCAGCAGCTTAAGGGGGACTAGCAATGAGCAGTTCTTC	CASSLRGTSNEQFF
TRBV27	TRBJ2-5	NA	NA	TGTGCCAGCAGTTTATCAAGTTGGGCACCGAGGTACTTC	CASSLSSWAPRYF
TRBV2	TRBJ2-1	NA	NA	TGTGCCAGCAGCATACAGGGAAATGAGCAGTTCTTC	CASSIQGNEQFF
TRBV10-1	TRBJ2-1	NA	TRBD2	TGCGCCAGCAGTGAGTCGATTACAAGCGGGGGGCCCTACAATGAGCAGTTCTTC	CASSESITSGGPYNEQFF
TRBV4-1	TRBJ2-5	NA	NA	TGCGCCAGCAGCCAAAATAGGGGGGAGGGAGAGACCCAGTACTTC	CASSQNRGEGETQYF
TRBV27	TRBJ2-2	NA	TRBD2	TGTGCCAGCCGACTAGCGGTGACCGGGGAGCTGTTTTTT	CASRLAVTGELFF
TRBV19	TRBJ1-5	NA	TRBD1	TGTGCCAGTAGACTAGACAGGGCCCTCAATCAGCCCCAGCATTTT	CASRLDRALNQPQHF
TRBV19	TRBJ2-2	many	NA	TGTGCCAGTAGGACGGGAGAGGCCACCGGGGAGCTGTTTTTT	CASRTGEATGELFF
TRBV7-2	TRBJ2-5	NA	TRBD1	TGTGCCAGCAGCTTAGCGAGACAGGGTTCGTCTGGGACCCAGTACTTC	CASSLARQGSSGTQYF
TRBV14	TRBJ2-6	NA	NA	TGTGCCAGCAGCCAAGGAGGGTTCTCTGGGGCCAACGTCCTGACTTTC	CASSQGGFSGANVLTF
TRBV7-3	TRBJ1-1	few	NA	TGTGCCAGCAGCTTAGGGTCAGGTGCTGAAGCTTTCTTT	CASSLGSGAEAFF
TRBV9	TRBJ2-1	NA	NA	TGTGCCAGCAGCGCCAGGGGCGAGAACTCCTACAATGAGCAGTTCTTC	CASSARGENSYNEQFF
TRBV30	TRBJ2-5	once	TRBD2	TGTGCCTGGAGGGAGGGACTAGTGCGCCAAGAGACCCAGTACTTC	CAWREGLVRQETQYF
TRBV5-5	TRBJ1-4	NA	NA	TGTGCCAGCAGCCACCCAGGGTCAGAAAAACTGTTTTTT	CASSHPGSEKLFF
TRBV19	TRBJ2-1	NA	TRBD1	TGTGCCAGTAGTTTACAGGACAGGAAGCAGTTCTTC	CASSLQDRKQFF
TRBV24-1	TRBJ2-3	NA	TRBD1	TGTGCCACCAGCGGACAGGCCACAGATACGCAGTATTTT	CATSGQATDTQYF
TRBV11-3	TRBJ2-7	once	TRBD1	TGTGCCAGCAGCTTAGGGGCCGGGACAGGGATCTACGAGCAGTACTTC	CASSLGAGTGIYEQYF
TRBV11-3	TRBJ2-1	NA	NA	TGTGCCAGCAGCAGCAGGGACACCGGTGCCAATGAGCAGTTCTTC	CASSSRDTGANEQFF
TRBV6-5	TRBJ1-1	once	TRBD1	TGTGCCAGCAGCAAAACACTGACAGGGATTAGTGAAGCTTTCTTT	CASSKTLTGISEAFF
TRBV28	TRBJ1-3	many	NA	TGTGCCAGCAGTTTTGCTTGGTTAGAATCTGGAAACACCATATATTTT	CASSFAWLESGNTIYF
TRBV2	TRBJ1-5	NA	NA	TGTGCCAGCGGCTTGGGGGAGGGACGCAATCAGCCCCAGCATTTT	CASGLGEGRNQPQHF